This T cell receptor beta chain was identified in a study of T cell responses to AZD1222 COVID-19 vaccine. The CDR3 length is 15 residues. Germline CDR1 is LNHNV and CDR2 is YYDKDF (reference sequence). V lost 1 base and J lost 7, with 16 bases in between. TCRdb's copy holds only in-frame clones and misses some; the assay was immunoSEQ multiplex PCR. This table holds fewer than 95,000 clones, 85% to 95% found once. Sequenced material: peripheral blood, taken 28 days after the second AZD1222 dose. This receptor was taken from an adult who received the AZD1222 COVID-19 vaccine. The J gene is TRBJ1-2, the V gene TRBV15; D gene uncertain. CDR3 sequence: CATSRGDKGVGGYTF. The DNA for the CDR3 is TGTGCCACCAGCAGAGGGGATAAGGGCGTCGGTGGCTACACCTTC.